These T cell receptor beta chains were read from a single sample in a study of monozygotic twins with inflammatory bowel disease. TCRdb reprocessed the 5' RACE reads and keeps a single row for each CDR3 protein, giving no DNA. This sample's clone table lists 440,000 or so distinct CDR3 sequences. Sequencing was carried out using blood. The receptors stem from a human donor with ulcerative colitis or Crohn's disease, or a healthy co-twin of an affected twin (not recorded which). Both conserved end residues are part of each CDR3. The order of the fields is V gene, CDR3 length, J gene, CDR3 protein.

TRBV20-1,14,TRBJ2-5,CSATRDTIQETQYF
TRBV5-6,14,TRBJ1-5,CASSLWGSNQPQHF
TRBV9,14,TRBJ2-5,CASSATVARETQYF
TRBV12-3/TRBV12-4,14,TRBJ1-1,CASSLSGGPTEAFF
TRBV28,15,TRBJ2-2,CATNPGTGRAGELFF
TRBV6-1,14,TRBJ1-1,CASTSDRAVTQAFF
TRBV3-1,14,TRBJ2-7,CASSRRPGTYEQYF
TRBV14,13,TRBJ1-1,CASSQDSRQVTFF
TRBV19,15,TRBJ1-5,CASSVGDYSNQPQHF
TRBV3-1,12,TRBJ2-5,CASSQEPETQYF
TRBV20-1,15,TRBJ2-1,CSARDGSGIHNEQFF
TRBV12-3/TRBV12-4,18,TRBJ1-5,CASLPGQGSGYSNQPQHF
TRBV13,17,TRBJ2-7,CASRLSTSEGTRYEQYF
TRBV5-1,15,TRBJ2-3,CASSRPPGAKDTQYF
TRBV15,17,TRBJ2-2,CATSRESVGVNTGELFF
TRBV10-3,14,TRBJ2-3,CAIGQGRGTDTQYF
TRBV7-9,15,TRBJ1-6,CASSLVPGNNSPLHF
TRBV10-3,17,TRBJ2-1,CAISAKAGTTSYNEQFF
TRBV20-1,16,TRBJ2-3,CSASARGLAGVDTQYF
TRBV7-2,17,TRBJ1-2,CASSFRPGQLRTYGYTF
TRBV20-1,15,TRBJ2-5,CSATGTSGSQETQYF
TRBV5-5,16,TRBJ2-5,CASSRIGQHLQETQYF
TRBV6-6,11,TRBJ1-5,CASSNNQPQHF
TRBV5-1,15,TRBJ2-5,CASSLAGGSRETQYF
TRBV28,13,TRBJ2-7,CASSLVGWNEQYF
TRBV7-3,14,TRBJ2-2,CASRTTGANGELFF
TRBV27,16,TRBJ2-5,CASSSKIDSIQETQYF
TRBV5-6,13,TRBJ2-7,CASSVQGAYEQYF
TRBV11-1,15,TRBJ2-3,CASSTMSRSTDTQYF
TRBV29-1,15,TRBJ2-5,CSVEDRAGNWGTQYF
TRBV19,18,TRBJ2-3,CASSMPARGKIITDTQYF
TRBV28,16,TRBJ2-3,CASFPEKEQITDTQYF
TRBV5-1,13,TRBJ1-1,CASSSGINTEAFF
TRBV5-1,13,TRBJ2-7,CASPDRVIYEQYF
TRBV20-1,14,TRBJ1-6,CSARQGSYNSPLHF
TRBV19,16,TRBJ2-2,CASSPGGTVNTGELFF
TRBV11-2,16,TRBJ2-2,CASSLSIAGPLGELFF
TRBV4-2,18,TRBJ1-3,CASSQDRRGGLSGNTIYF
TRBV5-1,14,TRBJ1-2,CASSLRGESYGYTF
TRBV30,15,TRBJ2-1,CAWRKSLAGIGEQFF
TRBV20-1,14,TRBJ2-6,CSAHHGSGANVLTF
TRBV28,14,TRBJ2-7,CASSLGDRFYEQYF
TRBV11-2,15,TRBJ2-7,CASSSTYRGSYEQYF
TRBV10-3,13,TRBJ2-7,CAISEPREYEQYF
TRBV5-1,15,TRBJ1-1,CASTPGGATGTEAFF